The 32 T cell receptor beta chains given below trace back to one sample, sequenced in a study of T cells in Graves' hyperthyroidism and ophthalmopathy. TCR beta CDR3 sequences were amplified from RNA transcripts. HTBI primers were employed in a first-round RT-PCR of the TCR CDR3. TCRdb independently ran MiXCR on the multiplex PCR reads; one entry per CDR3 protein. The sample yields around 620,000 distinct CDR3 sequences, 11% to 15% seen once. The sequenced sample was blood. These receptors all come from a woman aged 18-35 years with Graves' ophthalmopathy.

This clonotype was found a few times. At one boundary the junction diverges from the germline segment, which might be a read error. The J gene is TRBJ2-5, the V gene TRBV7-7; 10 bases fit TRBD2. The length of the CDR3 is 17 residues. Germline lookup yields CDR1 SSHAT and CDR2 FNYEAQ (reference sequence). The CDR3 protein is CASSFGGSSGSFETQYF. The CDR3 DNA follows: TGTGCTAGCAGCTTTGGCGGCTCTAGCGGGAGCTTTGAGACCCAGTACTTC.

This clonotype has only a few counts. The V and J genes are TRBV28 and TRBJ1-3, with 9 bases fitting TRBD1. Germline-derived CDR1 and CDR2 are MDHEN and SYDVKM. The CDR3 is 17 amino acids. V dropped 6 bases and J dropped 0; count of bases not matched to a gene: 9. CDR3 residues: CASSQTGGWSSGNTIYF. CDR3 sequence (DNA): TGTGCCAGCAGCCAAACAGGGGGCTGGAGCTCTGGAAACACCATATATTTT.

The chain links TRBV4-2 to TRBJ2-7; 10 bases map to TRBD1. Trimming at V came to 1 base and at J to 3 bases, leaving 3 bases not matched to a gene. Germline V gene lookup returns CDR1 LGHNA and CDR2 YNFKEQ. The CDR3 sequence is 15 residues long. CDR3 coding DNA: TGTGCCAGCAGCCAAGCAGGACAGGGGGACTACGAGCAGTACTTC. Encoded protein: CASSQAGQGDYEQYF.

The rearrangement links TRBV29-1 to TRBJ2-3; the match to TRBD2 covers 10 bases. The CDR3 has 17 amino acids. Trimming cost V 0 bases and J 0 bases; bases outside gene matches: 6. Germline lookup yields CDR1 SQVTM and CDR2 ANQGSEA. The CDR3 is CSVEEGSTSGSTDTQYF. CDR3 nucleotide sequence: TGCAGCGTTGAAGAGGGGTCGACTAGCGGGAGCACAGATACGCAGTATTTT.

This clonotype was found a few times. The chain recombines TRBV9 with TRBJ2-7, with D uncertain. The CDR3 runs to 13 residues. The V and J ends lost 0 bases and 7 bases respectively, with 11 bases between them. In germline, CDR1 is SGDLS, CDR2 YYNGEE. CDR3 sequence reads: CASSVGILGEQYF. The DNA of the CDR3 is TGTGCCAGCAGCGTAGGGATTTTGGGGGAGCAGTACTTC.

This clonotype was recorded at least ten times. V usage is TRBV7-2 and J usage is TRBJ2-5; TRBD2 matches 12 bases. The CDR3 consists of 15 residues. Germline V gene data show CDR1 as SGHTA and CDR2 as FQGNSA. V trimming: 7 bases; J trimming: 0 bases; junction bases outside the gene matches: 3. The CDR3 region has the DNA TGTGCCAGCAAACTAGCGGGAGGTTACCAAGAGACCCAGTACTTC. It is translated as CASKLAGGYQETQYF.

This clonotype was counted ten times or more. The rearrangement joins TRBV5-1 to TRBJ1-1; D call uncertain. Trimming stripped 0 bases from V and 0 bases from J, with 21 bases between. CDR1 and CDR2 from the germline V gene are SGHRS and YFSETQ. This CDR3 is built from 19 residues. CDR3 sequence: CASSLAPKKSLGMNTEAFF. CDR3 coding DNA: TGCGCCAGCAGCTTGGCCCCCAAAAAAAGTTTGGGTATGAACACTGAAGCTTTCTTT.

This clonotype has a handful of counts. V usage is TRBV19 and J usage is TRBJ2-7; D ambiguous. This CDR3 is built from 12 residues. Germline V gene lookup returns CDR1 LNHDA and CDR2 SQIVND (reference sequence). Trimming removed 10 bases at V and 9 bases at J, with 19 bases between. The CDR3 here is CATEDDARAQYF. As DNA, the CDR3 is TGTGCCACCGAGGACGATGCTCGCGCGCAGTACTTC.

This clonotype was seen many times. The chain couples TRBV7-3 to TRBJ2-1; D is unclear. CDR3 length equals 15 residues. Trimming left V 1 base short and J 1 base short, with 8 bases between. Per germline, CDR1 SGHTA and CDR2 FQGTGA. The CDR3 protein is CASSLRADSYNEQFF. In nucleotides, the CDR3 is TGTGCCAGCAGCTTAAGGGCCGATTCCTACAATGAGCAGTTCTTC.

This clonotype was seen many times. The chain carries TRBV18 and TRBJ1-1, with no clear D. The length of the CDR3 is 13 residues. The germline V gene encodes CDR1 KGHSH and CDR2 LQKENI. V dropped 3 bases and J dropped 12 bases, with 17 bases sitting between them. In DNA form, the CDR3 reads TGTGCCAGCTCACCGGAGGAGGCGTTGGTGTCTTTCTTT. It is translated as CASSPEEALVSFF.

V and J are TRBV14 and TRBJ1-2; D is possibly TRBD1 (6 bases). V dropped 0 bases and J dropped 4 bases, with 12 bases sitting between them. This CDR3 region has 15 residues. Germline V gene lookup returns CDR1 SGHDN and CDR2 FVKESK. The chain's CDR3 is CASSQEGTGTYGYTF. The CDR3 DNA follows: TGTGCCAGCAGCCAAGAAGGAACAGGGACCTATGGCTACACCTTC. Complete variable domain (other parts from reference TRBV14 and TRBJ1-2): EAGVTQFPSHSVIEKGQTVTLRCDPISGHDNLYWYRRVMGKEIKFLLHFVKESKQDESGMPNNRFLAERTGGTYSTLKVQPAELEDSGVYFCASSQEGTGTYGYTFGSGTRLTVV.

This clonotype was picked up many times. This chain connects TRBV20-1 to TRBJ2-7; tentatively, D is TRBD2 (5 bases). Per germline, CDR1 DFQATT and CDR2 SNEGSKA (reference sequence). This CDR3 contains 14 residues. The V end was cut by 3 bases, the J end by 9 bases, with 21 bases between. DNA for the CDR3: TGCAGTGCTAGGGTCAGGACTGGCTATTTCGTGCAGTACTTC. It yields the protein CSARVRTGYFVQYF.

The V and J genes are TRBV6-2 or TRBV6-3 and TRBJ2-7; D is possibly TRBD2 (5 bases). Trimming cost V 8 bases and J 9 bases, with 14 bases left between them. Germline assignment: CDR1 MNHEY and CDR2 SVGEGT. The CDR3 is made up of 11 amino acids. Written as DNA, the CDR3 is TGTGCCAGCGCCTCCACGAGCGGGCAGTACTTC. Amino acid sequence: CASASTSGQYF.

This clonotype has ten or more counts. V is TRBV11-3 and J is TRBJ1-1; a weak D match, TRBD1 (5 bases). Germline assignment: CDR1 SGHNT and CDR2 YENEEA. Trimming removed 11 bases at V and 1 base at J, with 14 bases between. This CDR3 spans 13 amino acids. The CDR3 region is CAFGALENTEAFF. CDR3 sequence (DNA): TGTGCCTTCGGGGCCTTGGAGAACACTGAAGCTTTCTTT.

The sample holds many counts of this clonotype. V gene TRBV6-1 combines with J gene TRBJ2-2, with D perhaps TRBD1 (7 bases). CDR1 MNHNS and CDR2 SASEGT come from the germline V gene. This CDR3 has 16 residues. V was shortened by 1 base and J by 2 bases, with 11 bases between the two germline ends. The CDR3 loop is CASSEGGGGNTGELFF. CDR3 DNA sequence: TGTGCCAGCAGTGAAGGTGGAGGGGGCAACACCGGGGAGCTGTTTTTT.

The chain combines TRBV2 with TRBJ1-1; 11 bases are a match to TRBD1. V lost 4 bases, J lost 3 bases, and 4 bases stayed unmatched. CDR3 size: 15 residues. Germline V gene data show CDR1 as SNHLY and CDR2 as FYNNEI. This CDR3 is CASSVDRGQDTEAFF. The CDR3 region has the DNA TGTGCCAGCAGTGTGGACAGGGGGCAAGACACTGAAGCTTTCTTT.

This clonotype was observed at least ten times. The chain carries TRBV7-2 and TRBJ2-4; no definite D call. CDR3 length: 16 residues. V was trimmed by 2 bases and J by 7 bases, leaving 18 bases between them. In germline, CDR1 is SGHTA, CDR2 FQGNSA. CDR3 DNA sequence: TGTGCCAGCAGCTTACCGGGCGTTCGGTTAGGGAACATTCAGTACTTC. Amino acid sequence: CASSLPGVRLGNIQYF.

This clonotype was recorded many times. The rearrangement joins TRBV30 to TRBJ2-3; no clear D. The CDR3 is 12 amino acids. In germline, CDR1 is GTSNPN, CDR2 SVGIG (reference sequence). The V gene lost 1 base and the J gene lost 4 bases, with 6 bases spanning the gap. CDR3 sequence (DNA): TGTGCCTGGAGTGACAGCTCAGATACGCAGTATTTT. This translates into CAWSDSSDTQYF.

The J gene is TRBJ1-4, the V gene TRBV24-1; perhaps TRBD1 as D (6 bases). In germline, CDR1 is KGHDR, CDR2 SFDVKD. There are 15 residues in the CDR3. V was clipped by 6 bases and J by 4 bases, with 14 bases between them. The CDR3 nucleotides are TGTGCCACCAGTTCATGGACAGCAAATAATGAAAAACTGTTTTTT. Translating gives CATSSWTANNEKLFF.

This clonotype was seen a handful of times. The V call is TRBV4-3, the J call TRBJ1-2, with 12 bases aligning to TRBD1. Germline lookup yields CDR1 LGHNA and CDR2 YSLEER. The CDR3 loop spans 16 amino acids. J lost 4 bases, V lost 0 bases, and 3 bases had no gene match. DNA for the CDR3: TGCGCCAGCAGCCAAGATTGGGACAGGGGGCCCTATGGCTACACCTTC. Its protein is CASSQDWDRGPYGYTF.

This clonotype has a count of ten or more. The chain recombines TRBV12-3 or TRBV12-4 with TRBJ2-1; a weak D match, TRBD2 (7 bases). The CDR3 totals 16 residues. Trimming pared 4 bases from V and 9 bases from J, leaving 22 bases between. CDR3 DNA: TGTGCCAGCAGTTGGGGTCGGACAGTAGGGGGGGGTGAGCAGTTCTTC. It translates to CASSWGRTVGGGEQFF.

This clonotype was detected only a few times. The chain has TRBV6-1 and TRBJ1-4; 7 bases align to TRBD1. CDR1 MNHNS and CDR2 SASEGT come from the germline V gene. The CDR3 is 14 amino acids. The J segment lost 3 bases and the V segment lost 7 bases, leaving 5 bases of the junction unmatched. The CDR3 DNA sequence: TGTGCCAGCAAGGCCGACAGGGCTAATGAAAAACTGTTTTTT. Translated: CASKADRANEKLFF.

V is TRBV12-3 or TRBV12-4 and J is TRBJ1-5, with D unclear. This CDR3 region has 17 residues. Trimming took off 3 bases at V and 6 bases at J, with 21 bases between the two ends. DNA for the CDR3: TGTGCCAGCAGTTTGGGCGGTCGCGGGGATACGCGTCAGCCCCAGCATTTT. Translating gives CASSLGGRGDTRQPQHF.

This clonotype was picked up many times. J is TRBJ1-4 and V is TRBV29-1, with 7 bases matching TRBD1. Germline V gives CDR1 SQVTM, CDR2 ANQGSEA. This CDR3 has 13 amino acids. The V segment lost 7 bases and the J segment 7 bases; nucleotides outside the gene matches: 9. The CDR3 sequence: CSARQGGGEKLFF. Written as DNA, the CDR3 is TGCAGCGCCCGACAGGGAGGGGGTGAAAAACTGTTTTTT.

In its sample, this clonotype was seen many times. V usage is TRBV7-2 and J usage is TRBJ2-1; weak D call: TRBD1 (5 bases). CDR3 length: 16 amino acids. Trimming left V 0 bases short and J 0 bases short, with 9 bases between. Germline lookup yields CDR1 SGHTA and CDR2 FQGNSA. CDR3 coding DNA: TGTGCCAGCAGCTTAGCGCGCGACAGCTCCTACAATGAGCAGTTCTTC. It translates to CASSLARDSSYNEQFF.

The sample holds many counts of this clonotype. The gene calls are TRBV2 and TRBJ2-1, with D tentatively TRBD1 or TRBD2 (6 bases each). V was shortened by 3 bases and J by 7 bases, with 19 bases between the two germline ends. The length of the CDR3 is 16 residues. Germline CDR1 is SNHLY and CDR2 is FYNNEI. Written as DNA, the CDR3 is TGTGCCAGCAGTGAGGGGGCCAGGGTAGGGAGGAATGAGCAGTTCTTC. The encoded protein is CASSEGARVGRNEQFF.

This clonotype occurred many times. The V and J genes are TRBV9 and TRBJ2-3; 12 positions match TRBD2. Germline lookup yields CDR1 SGDLS and CDR2 YYNGEE. This CDR3 contains 17 residues. Trimming cost V 2 bases and J 5 bases; bases outside gene matches: 9. CDR3 region: CASSVRLAGGPGDTQYF. The DNA of the CDR3 is TGTGCCAGCAGCGTCCGGCTAGCGGGAGGGCCAGGAGATACGCAGTATTTT. Supplemented by reference TRBV9 and TRBJ2-3, the full variable domain reads DSGVTQTPKHLITATGQRVTLRCSPRSGDLSVYWYQQSLDQGLQFLIQYYNGEERAKGNILERFSAQQFPDLHSELNLSSLELGDSALYFCASSVRLAGGPGDTQYFGPGTRLTVL.

This chain connects TRBV19 to TRBJ2-2, with D unresolved. Trimming took 7 bases from V and 1 from J, leaving 10 bases between them. In germline, CDR1 is LNHDA, CDR2 SQIVND (reference sequence). This CDR3 is built from 14 residues. CDR3 protein: CASTDGLNTGELFF. The CDR3 DNA follows: TGTGCCAGTACCGACGGCTTGAACACCGGGGAGCTGTTTTTT.

This clonotype has at least ten counts. The CDR3 DNA is TGTGCCAGCAGATTGACAGGGGATAACACTGAAGCTTTCTTT. Its translation is CASRLTGDNTEAFF. V and J are TRBV6-1 and TRBJ1-1; 8 positions agree with TRBD1. Germline values: CDR1 MNHNS, CDR2 SASEGT. With V trimmed by 6 bases and J by 2 bases, 5 bases remained unmatched. This CDR3 contains 14 residues.

This clonotype was counted many times. The chain combines TRBV6-1 with TRBJ1-1; tentatively, D is TRBD1 (5 bases). V was clipped by 7 bases and J by 5 bases, with 20 bases between them. From germline, CDR1 is MNHNS and CDR2 SASEGT. The CDR3 is 15 amino acids. CDR3 in amino acids: CASNKFGGAGTEAFF. CDR3 DNA: TGTGCCAGCAACAAATTTGGAGGGGCTGGGACTGAAGCTTTCTTT.

This clonotype has a count of ten or more. The chain uses TRBV28 and TRBJ2-7; a weak D match, TRBD2 (6 bases). In germline, CDR1 is MDHEN, CDR2 SYDVKM. This CDR3 region has 15 residues. V was trimmed by 6 bases and J by 0 bases, leaving 15 bases between them. The CDR3 region is CASRHGTGSSYEQYF. The CDR3 nucleotides are TGTGCCAGCAGACACGGGACTGGGAGCTCCTACGAGCAGTACTTC.

On this clonotype: One junction end does not reproduce the germline sequence, and a read error may be involved. This chain uses TRBV5-1 with TRBJ2-6; tentatively, D is TRBD1 or TRBD2 (6 bases each). Germline CDR1 reads SGHRS; CDR2 reads YFSETQ. The CDR3 runs 15 residues. This chain's CDR3 is CASSWMGGGANVLTF. CDR3 DNA: TGTGCCAGCAGCTGGATGGGGGGCGGGGCCAACGTCCTGACTTTC. Variable domain in full (rest from reference TRBV5-1 and TRBJ2-6): KAGVTQTPRYLIKTRGQQVTLSCSPISGHRSVSWYQQTPGQGLQFLFEYFSETQRNKGNFPGRFSGRQFSNSRSEMNVSTLELGDSALYLCASSWMGGGANVLTFGAGSRLTVL.